This TCR beta chain was captured by sequencing in a study of radiotherapy plus CTLA-4 blockade in lung cancer. Study-level information: The study recorded objective responses in about 18% of patients and disease control in about 31%. The study's findings and limits: Early blood T cell clone changes and increased post-radiation serum interferon-beta were reportedly the strongest response predictors.

Receiving focal radiation plus CTLA-4 blockade with ipilimumab were patients who had chemo-refractory metastatic non-small-cell lung cancer. Assay used: immunoSEQ multiplex PCR; TCRdb lists only in-frame clones, some missing. The sample records over 100,000 clones, over 80% being singletons. The table lists this clone with a few counts. Its antigen is unidentified. This CDR3 contains 13 residues. Trimming at V came to 10 bases and at J to 6 bases, leaving 7 bases not matched to a gene. Germline V gene lookup returns CDR1 SNHLY and CDR2 FYNNEI. The sequence derives from a human donor with non-small cell lung cancer that progressed on radiotherapy plus ipilimumab. The chain has TRBV2 and TRBJ1-4, with 8 bases aligning to TRBD1. The sequences come from peripheral blood, collected from a patient treated with radiotherapy plus ipilimumab. CDR3 sequence reads: CATPDREDEKLFF. In nucleotides, the CDR3 is TGTGCCACACCGGACAGGGAGGATGAAAAACTGTTTTTT.